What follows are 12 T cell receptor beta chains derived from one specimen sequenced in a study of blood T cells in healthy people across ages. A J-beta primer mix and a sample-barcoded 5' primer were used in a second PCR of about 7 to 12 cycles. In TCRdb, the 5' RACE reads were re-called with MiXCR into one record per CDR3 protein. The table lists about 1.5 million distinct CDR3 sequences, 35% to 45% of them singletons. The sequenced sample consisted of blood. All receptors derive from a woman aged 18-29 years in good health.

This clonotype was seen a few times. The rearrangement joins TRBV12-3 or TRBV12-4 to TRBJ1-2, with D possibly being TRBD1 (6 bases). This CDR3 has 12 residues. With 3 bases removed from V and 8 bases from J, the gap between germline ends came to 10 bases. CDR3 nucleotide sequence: TGTGCCAGCAGTTTGGCCGGACAGGGCTACACCTTC. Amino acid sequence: CASSLAGQGYTF.

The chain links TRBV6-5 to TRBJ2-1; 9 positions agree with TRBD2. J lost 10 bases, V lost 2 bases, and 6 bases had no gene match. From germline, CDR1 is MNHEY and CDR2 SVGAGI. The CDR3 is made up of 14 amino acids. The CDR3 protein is CASSYRGLAGEQFF. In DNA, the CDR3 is TGTGCCAGCAGTTACCGGGGCCTAGCGGGGGAGCAGTTCTTC.

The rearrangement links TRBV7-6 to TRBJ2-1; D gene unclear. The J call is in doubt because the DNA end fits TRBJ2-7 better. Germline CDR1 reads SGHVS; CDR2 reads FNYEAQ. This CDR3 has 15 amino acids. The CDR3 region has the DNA TGTGCCAGCACCCATGTCAAAAACTCCTACAATGAGCAGTACTTC. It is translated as CASTHVKNSYNEQYF.

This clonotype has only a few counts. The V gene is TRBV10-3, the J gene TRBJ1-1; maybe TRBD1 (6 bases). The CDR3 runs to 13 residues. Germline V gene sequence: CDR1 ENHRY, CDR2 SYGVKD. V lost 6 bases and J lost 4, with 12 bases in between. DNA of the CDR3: TGTGCCATCAGCCGACAGGTTGGCACTGAAGCTTTCTTT. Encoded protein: CAISRQVGTEAFF.

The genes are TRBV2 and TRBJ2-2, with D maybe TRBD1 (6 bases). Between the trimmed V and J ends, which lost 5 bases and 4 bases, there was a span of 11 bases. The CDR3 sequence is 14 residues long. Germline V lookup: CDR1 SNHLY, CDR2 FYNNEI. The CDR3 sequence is CASSLDRSTGELFF. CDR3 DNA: TGTGCCAGCAGTTTGGACAGAAGCACCGGGGAGCTGTTTTTT.

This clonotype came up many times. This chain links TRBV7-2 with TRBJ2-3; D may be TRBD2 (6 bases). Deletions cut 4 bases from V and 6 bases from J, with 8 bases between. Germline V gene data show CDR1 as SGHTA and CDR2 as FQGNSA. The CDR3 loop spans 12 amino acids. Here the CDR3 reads CASSSAGDTQYF. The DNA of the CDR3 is TGTGCCAGCAGCTCGGCGGGGGATACGCAGTATTTT.

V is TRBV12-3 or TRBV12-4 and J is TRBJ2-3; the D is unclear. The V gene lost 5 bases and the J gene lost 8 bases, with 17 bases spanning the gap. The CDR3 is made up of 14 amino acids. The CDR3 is CASSAAAVGRTQYF. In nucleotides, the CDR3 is TGTGCCAGCAGTGCGGCGGCAGTCGGGCGTACGCAGTATTTT.

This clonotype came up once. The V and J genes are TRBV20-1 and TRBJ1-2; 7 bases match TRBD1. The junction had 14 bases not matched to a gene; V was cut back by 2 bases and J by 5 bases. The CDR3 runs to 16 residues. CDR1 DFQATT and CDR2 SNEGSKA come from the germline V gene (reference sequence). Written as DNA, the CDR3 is TGCAGTGCTAGATCCAGACAGGGAAAGGGGCCATATGGCTACACCTTC. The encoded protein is CSARSRQGKGPYGYTF.

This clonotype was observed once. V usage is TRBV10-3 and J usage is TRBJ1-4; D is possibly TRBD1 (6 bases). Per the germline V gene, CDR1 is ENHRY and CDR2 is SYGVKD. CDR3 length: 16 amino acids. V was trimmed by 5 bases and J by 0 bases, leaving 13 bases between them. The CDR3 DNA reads TGTGCCATCAGTCCACAGGGACCCTCAACTAATGAAAAACTGTTTTTT. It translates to CAISPQGPSTNEKLFF.

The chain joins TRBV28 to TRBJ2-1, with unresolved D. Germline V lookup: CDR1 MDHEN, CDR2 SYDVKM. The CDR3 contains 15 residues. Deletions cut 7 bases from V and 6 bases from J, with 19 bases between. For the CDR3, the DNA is TGTGCCAGCACCCTTAGGGCATGGTCCACCAATGAGCAGTTCTTC. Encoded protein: CASTLRAWSTNEQFF.

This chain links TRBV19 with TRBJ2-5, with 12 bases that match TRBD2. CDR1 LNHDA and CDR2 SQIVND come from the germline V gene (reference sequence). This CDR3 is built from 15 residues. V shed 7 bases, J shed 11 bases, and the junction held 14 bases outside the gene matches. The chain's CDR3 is CASTLAGGPRIEQYF. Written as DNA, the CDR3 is TGTGCCAGTACTCTAGCGGGAGGGCCTAGAATTGAGCAGTACTTC. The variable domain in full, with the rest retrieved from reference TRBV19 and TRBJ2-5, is DGGITQSPKYLFRKEGQNVTLSCEQNLNHDAMYWYRQDPGQGLRLIYYSQIVNDFQKGDIAEGYSVSREKKESFPLTVTSAQKNPTAFYLCASTLAGGPRIEQYFGPGTRLLVL.

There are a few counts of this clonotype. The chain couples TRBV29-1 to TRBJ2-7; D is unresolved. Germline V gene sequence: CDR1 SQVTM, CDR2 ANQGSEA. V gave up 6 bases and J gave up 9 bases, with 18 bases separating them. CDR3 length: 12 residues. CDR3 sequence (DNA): TGCAGCGTCGTACACGGTGGCTCCGGGCAGTACTTC. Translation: CSVVHGGSGQYF.